These T cell receptor beta chains were read from a single sample in a study of blood T cell repertoires in COVID-19. Using immunoSEQ multiplex PCR, the repertoire was profiled, and TCRdb retains in-frame clones only, with some absent. The data contain some 14,000 clones, more than 65% of them seen just once; the ten biggest clones take up just over 9%. Sequenced material: peripheral blood. The source of these receptors is a human donor in a cohort sampled during active COVID-19. CDR3s include the opening cysteine and the closing phenylalanine or tryptophan. The order of the fields is J gene, D gene, V gene, clone size, CDR3 protein, CDR3 DNA. D genes are given only for firm matches. Where a row states a size, it is once, few, many or the class of an expanded clone; other rows omit it.

>TRBJ2-7|-|TRBV19|few
CASSKAGGRYKQYF
TGTGCCAGTAGTAAAGCGGGCGGCCGTTACAAGCAGTACTTC
>TRBJ1-3|-|TRBV5-1|-
CASSSNRSGNTIYF
TGCGCCAGCAGCTCAAACAGATCTGGAAACACCATATATTTT
>TRBJ1-3|-|TRBV4-2|-
CASSHNVGDGNTIYF
TGTGCCAGCAGCCACAACGTGGGCGATGGAAACACCATATATTTT
>TRBJ1-1|-|TRBV9|-
CASSVAGGGHGTEAFF
TGTGCCAGCAGCGTAGCTGGGGGAGGCCATGGAACTGAAGCTTTCTTT
>TRBJ2-1|TRBD2|TRBV4-1|-
CASSQGLAGEQFF
TGCGCCAGCAGTCAAGGTCTAGCGGGCGAGCAGTTCTTC
>TRBJ2-7|-|TRBV7-3|-
CASSLRVVKRKVVADSSYEQYF
TGTGCCAGCAGCTTAAGAGTGGTGAAACGGAAGGTGGTAGCGGATAGCTCCTACGAGCAGTACTTC
>TRBJ2-1|TRBD2|TRBV4-1|-
CASSRGPGGYYNEQFF
TGCGCCAGCAGCCGAGGTCCGGGGGGGTACTACAATGAGCAGTTCTTC
>TRBJ2-7|TRBD2|TRBV28|-
CASSSIAGVGYEQYF
TGTGCCAGCAGTTCCATAGCGGGAGTTGGCTACGAGCAGTACTTC
>TRBJ2-7|-|TRBV2|-
CASSEPTVYEQYF
TGTGCCAGCAGCGAACCTACGGTGTACGAGCAGTACTTC
>TRBJ2-1|-|TRBV21-1|-
CASSKPKQGSEQFF
TGTGCCAGCAGCAAACCCAAACAGGGGTCTGAGCAGTTCTTC
>TRBJ2-1|-|TRBV7-3|-
CASSLGGLGSYNEQFF
TGTGCCAGCAGCTTAGGTGGACTGGGGAGTTACAATGAGCAGTTCTTC
>TRBJ1-2|-|TRBV13|-
CASSLGDRTYGYTF
TGTGCCAGCAGCTTGGGAGACAGGACCTATGGCTACACCTTC
>TRBJ2-1|TRBD2|TRBV5-6|-
CASSLLGSGSRDEQFF
TGTGCCAGCAGCTTGCTGGGTAGCGGGAGTAGGGATGAGCAGTTCTTC
>TRBJ2-3|TRBD2|TRBV7-2|-
CASSLGLAGGNTDTQYF
TGTGCCAGCAGCTTAGGCCTAGCGGGAGGGAACACAGATACGCAGTATTTT
>TRBJ1-5|-|TRBV3-1/TRBV3-2|few
CASTTAGQPQHF
TGTGCCAGCACGACAGCAGGCCAGCCCCAGCATTTT
>TRBJ2-7|-|TRBV7-2|few
CASSLAAAGSSYEQYF
TGTGCCAGCAGCTTAGCGGCTGCGGGGAGTTCCTACGAGCAGTACTTC
>TRBJ1-5|TRBD1|TRBV9|-
CASSATGGEGNQPQHF
TGTGCCAGCAGCGCGACAGGGGGCGAGGGCAATCAGCCCCAGCATTTT
>TRBJ2-3|-|TRBV7-3|-
CASSPSAAGDTQYF
TGTGCCAGCAGTCCTAGCGCGGCCGGAGATACGCAGTATTTT
>TRBJ2-3|TRBD1|TRBV24-1|-
CATSECGQGPDTQYF
TGTGCCACCAGTGAATGCGGACAGGGTCCAGATACGCAGTATTTT
>TRBJ1-5|TRBD1|TRBV19|-
CASSILGQGKDQPQHF
TGTGCCAGTAGTATCTTGGGACAGGGTAAGGATCAGCCCCAGCATTTT
>TRBJ2-3|TRBD2|TRBV3-1/TRBV3-2|-
CASSQTGGTNADTQYF
TGTGCCAGCAGCCAAACCGGCGGGACTAACGCAGATACGCAGTATTTT
>TRBJ2-7|TRBD2|TRBV11-2|-
CASSLGIRTSGSSVGEQYF
TGTGCCAGCAGCTTAGGGATCCGGACTAGCGGGAGCTCTGTTGGCGAGCAGTACTTC
>TRBJ1-2|TRBD1|TRBV10-3|few
CAISGGQGANYGYTF
TGTGCCATCAGTGGGGGACAGGGAGCTAACTATGGCTACACCTTC
>TRBJ1-2|-|TRBV2|few
CASSEMDSYGYTF
TGTGCCAGCAGTGAAATGGACAGCTATGGCTACACCTTC